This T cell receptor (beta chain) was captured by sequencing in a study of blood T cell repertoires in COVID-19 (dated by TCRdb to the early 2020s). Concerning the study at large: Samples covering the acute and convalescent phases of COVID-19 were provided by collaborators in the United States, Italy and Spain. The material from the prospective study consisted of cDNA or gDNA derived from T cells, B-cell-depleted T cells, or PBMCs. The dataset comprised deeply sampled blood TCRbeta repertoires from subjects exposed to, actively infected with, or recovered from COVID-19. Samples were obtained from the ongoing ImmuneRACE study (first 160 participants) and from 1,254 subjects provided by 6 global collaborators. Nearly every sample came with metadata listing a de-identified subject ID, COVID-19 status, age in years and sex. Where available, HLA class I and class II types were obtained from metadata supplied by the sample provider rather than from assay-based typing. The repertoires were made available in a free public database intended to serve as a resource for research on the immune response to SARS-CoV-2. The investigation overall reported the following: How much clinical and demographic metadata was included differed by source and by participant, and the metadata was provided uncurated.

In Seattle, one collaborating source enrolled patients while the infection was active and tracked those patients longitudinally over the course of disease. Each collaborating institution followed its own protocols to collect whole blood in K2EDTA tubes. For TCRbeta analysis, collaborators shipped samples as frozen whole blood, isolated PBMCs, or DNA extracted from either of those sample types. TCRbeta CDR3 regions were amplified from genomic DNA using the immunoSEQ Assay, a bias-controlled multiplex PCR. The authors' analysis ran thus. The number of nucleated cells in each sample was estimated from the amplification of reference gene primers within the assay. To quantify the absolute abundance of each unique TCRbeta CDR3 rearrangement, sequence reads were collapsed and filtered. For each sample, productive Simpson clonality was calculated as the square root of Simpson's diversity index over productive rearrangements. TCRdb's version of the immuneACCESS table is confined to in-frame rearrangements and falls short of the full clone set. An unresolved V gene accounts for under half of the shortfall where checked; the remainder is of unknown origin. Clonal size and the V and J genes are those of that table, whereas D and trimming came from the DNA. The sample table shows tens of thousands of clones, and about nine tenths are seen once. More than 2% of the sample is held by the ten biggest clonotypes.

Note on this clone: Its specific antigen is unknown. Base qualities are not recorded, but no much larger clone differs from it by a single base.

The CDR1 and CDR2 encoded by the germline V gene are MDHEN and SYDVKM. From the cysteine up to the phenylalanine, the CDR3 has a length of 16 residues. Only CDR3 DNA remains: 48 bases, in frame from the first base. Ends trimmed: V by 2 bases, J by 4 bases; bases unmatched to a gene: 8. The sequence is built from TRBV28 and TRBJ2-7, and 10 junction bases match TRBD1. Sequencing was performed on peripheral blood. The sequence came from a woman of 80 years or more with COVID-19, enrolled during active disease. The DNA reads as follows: TGTGCCAGCAGTTTACCCGGGACAGGGGTTCGGTACGAGCAGTACTTC. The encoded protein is CASSLPGTGVRYEQYF.